This entry lists 30 T cell receptor beta chains sequenced from one sample in a study of cytomegalovirus exposure and HLA in healthy donors. With 60 Vbeta and 13 Jbeta primers, the PCR was carried out. Method: immunoSEQ multiplex PCR; TCRdb's copy keeps in-frame clones and lacks some. The sample holds roughly 82,000 clones, 70% to 75% seen once. The sample taken for sequencing was PBMCs. Receptors originate from a woman in her 50s in good health and CMV-seropositive.

The chain has TRBV5-1 and TRBJ2-1; TRBD2 matches at 8 bases. Germline values: CDR1 SGHRS, CDR2 YFSETQ. J was trimmed by 4 bases and V by 3 bases; bases with no gene match: 9. The CDR3 is made up of 16 amino acids. This CDR3 is CASSSAGLGGYNEQFF. The CDR3 nucleotides are TGCGCCAGCAGCTCGGCGGGACTAGGGGGGTACAATGAGCAGTTCTTC.

The J gene is TRBJ2-1, the V gene TRBV29-1; D perhaps matches TRBD1 (5 bases). The CDR3 contains 14 residues. The germline V gene has CDR1 SQVTM and CDR2 ANQGSEA. V lost 6 bases, J lost 8 bases, and 20 bases lay in between. CDR3 region: CSVAGQRQRDEQFF. Here the CDR3 DNA reads TGCAGCGTCGCCGGACAAAGGCAACGCGATGAGCAGTTCTTC.

The sample holds a few counts of this clone. V is TRBV27 and J is TRBJ2-1; TRBD2 agrees at 10 bases. This CDR3 comprises 15 residues. Germline CDR1 and CDR2: MNHEY and SMNVEV (reference sequence). Unmatched junction bases numbered 5, after V lost 0 bases and J lost 9 bases. The CDR3, as DNA: TGTGCCAGCAGTTTATCGAGGGGGACTAGCGTTGAGCAGTTCTTC. This encodes CASSLSRGTSVEQFF.

The CDR3 here is CASSYTGTGGLAQPQHF. Written as DNA, the CDR3 is TGTGCCAGCAGTTATACCGGAACAGGGGGCCTGGCTCAGCCCCAGCATTTT. This chain joins TRBV28 and TRBJ1-5, with 9 positions matching TRBD1. V gave up 4 bases and J gave up 6 bases; unmatched junction bases: 13. This CDR3 spans 17 amino acids. Germline V CDR1 and CDR2: MDHEN, SYDVKM.

J is TRBJ2-7 and V is TRBV5-1; possibly TRBD1 for D (6 bases). The length of the CDR3 is 15 residues. Germline V gene sequence: CDR1 SGHRS, CDR2 YFSETQ. Trimming left V 4 bases short and J 2 bases short, with 16 bases between. CDR3 in amino acids: CASSPQTGLPYEQYF. In nucleotides, the CDR3 is TGCGCCAGCAGCCCACAGACAGGTCTCCCCTACGAGCAGTACTTC.

In its sample, this clone was seen a few times. CDR3 nucleotide sequence: TGTGCCAGTAGTAATGGGGGCTGGACTGAAGCTTTCTTT. Encoded protein: CASSNGGWTEAFF. The rearrangement joins TRBV19 to TRBJ1-1, with D possibly TRBD1 on 6 matching bases. V lost 4 bases to trimming and J lost 5 bases, with 11 bases between them. The germline V gene has CDR1 LNHDA and CDR2 SQIVND (reference sequence). The CDR3 consists of 13 residues.

This clone was seen more than once but under ten times. The chain carries TRBV28 and TRBJ2-2; 7 nucleotides agree with TRBD2. The V gene end was trimmed by 5 bases and the J gene end by 6 bases; junction bases not matched to a gene: 15. Germline CDR1 MDHEN, CDR2 SYDVKM. The CDR3 covers 17 residues. The CDR3 coding sequence is TGTGCCAGCAGTCCCCAATTTCCGTTTGGGGGGGCCGGGGAGCTGTTTTTT. It yields the protein CASSPQFPFGGAGELFF.

This clone has just a few counts. The chain recombines TRBV10-2 with TRBJ2-1; TRBD2 matches 12 bases. Germline-derived CDR1 and CDR2 are WSHSY and SAAADI. V was pared by 9 bases and J by 9 bases, with 9 bases of the junction left unmatched. The CDR3 length is 14 residues. CDR3 sequence (DNA): TGCGCCAGTTCTAGACTAGCGGGAGATGGTGAGCAGTTCTTC. It encodes CASSRLAGDGEQFF.

This clone was observed a few times. The genes are TRBV10-3 and TRBJ2-6; D perhaps matches TRBD1 (6 bases). In germline, CDR1 is ENHRY, CDR2 SYGVKD. V was trimmed by 0 bases and J by 3 bases, leaving 12 bases between them. The CDR3 covers 17 residues. The chain's CDR3 is CAISESRGYGGANVLTF. The DNA of the CDR3 is TGTGCCATCAGTGAGTCTAGGGGGTACGGTGGGGCCAACGTCCTGACTTTC.

The chain combines TRBV28 with TRBJ1-5, with 10 bases aligning to TRBD1. The germline V gene encodes CDR1 MDHEN and CDR2 SYDVKM. With 3 bases clipped from V and 6 bases from J, the junction kept 8 bases outside the gene matches. CDR3 size: 16 residues. The CDR3 nucleotides are TGTGCCAGCAGTTTGGGGGGGGGACAGGGGACTCAGCCCCAGCATTTT. It specifies CASSLGGGQGTQPQHF. Full variable domain (remainder filled in from reference TRBV28 and TRBJ1-5): DVKVTQSSRYLVKRTGEKVFLECVQDMDHENMFWYRQDPGLGLRLIYFSYDVKMKEKGDIPEGYSVSREKKERFSLILESASTNQTSMYLCASSLGGGQGTQPQHFGDGTRLSIL.

The chain uses TRBV19 and TRBJ1-2, with a possible D match to TRBD1 (6 bases). CDR3 length: 13 residues. V was shortened by 5 bases and J by 7 bases, with 14 bases between the two germline ends. The V gene's germline CDR1 is LNHDA and CDR2 SQIVND (reference sequence). CDR3 DNA sequence: TGTGCCAGTAGTTCAGGGGCGGGTCGTGGCTACACCTTC. It yields the protein CASSSGAGRGYTF.

The chain joins TRBV30 to TRBJ2-7; 8 bases align to TRBD2. The CDR3 consists of 14 residues. Germline V CDR1 and CDR2: GTSNPN, SVGIG (reference sequence). The V segment lost 1 base and the J segment 3 bases; nucleotides outside the gene matches: 5. The CDR3 loop is CAWSAPSGSYEQYF. The CDR3 bases are TGTGCCTGGAGTGCCCCCAGCGGGAGCTACGAGCAGTACTTC.

The rearrangement joins TRBV6-5 to TRBJ2-5; 9 nucleotides match TRBD1. CDR1 and CDR2 (germline): MNHEY, SVGAGI. The length of the CDR3 is 13 residues. Germline trimming cut 4 bases from V and 7 bases from J; bases unmatched to any gene: 4. CDR3 protein: CASSSTGGLTQYF. In DNA form, the CDR3 reads TGTGCCAGCAGTTCGACAGGGGGATTGACCCAGTACTTC.

The chain recombines TRBV7-6 with TRBJ1-2; 10 bases are a match to TRBD1. Germline loops: CDR1 SGHVS, CDR2 FNYEAQ. Trimming took 3 bases from V and 5 from J; bases not matched to a gene: 3. This CDR3 is 14 amino acids long. CDR3 sequence: CASSLDRGMYGYTF. Here the CDR3 DNA reads TGTGCCAGCAGCTTGGACAGGGGGATGTATGGCTACACCTTC. Full variable domain (outside the CDR3, taken from reference TRBV7-6 and TRBJ1-2): GAGVSQSPRYKVTKRGQDVALRCDPISGHVSLYWYRQALGQGPEFLTYFNYEAQQDKSGLPNDRFSAERPEGSISTLTIQRTEQRDSAMYRCASSLDRGMYGYTFGSGTRLTVV.

The chain recombines TRBV30 with TRBJ1-5; no reliable D call. Germline values: CDR1 GTSNPN, CDR2 SVGIG (reference sequence). There are 12 residues in the CDR3. With 2 bases removed from V and 4 bases from J, the gap between germline ends came to 6 bases. CDR3 DNA: TGTGCCTGGAGTAGGGAGAATCAGCCCCAGCATTTT. Its protein is CAWSRENQPQHF.

The gene calls are TRBV30 and TRBJ1-1; D unresolved. The V and J ends lost 6 bases and 0 bases respectively, with 14 bases between them. This CDR3 has 14 amino acids. Germline V gene sequence: CDR1 GTSNPN, CDR2 SVGIG (reference sequence). The CDR3: CACDWGGLNTEAFF. The DNA for the CDR3 is TGTGCCTGCGATTGGGGAGGGCTGAACACTGAAGCTTTCTTT.

V usage is TRBV20-1 and J usage is TRBJ1-1; D may be TRBD1 (6 bases). Trimming removed 1 base at V and 11 bases at J, with 11 bases between. The V gene's germline CDR1 is DFQATT and CDR2 SNEGSKA (reference sequence). The CDR3 has 11 amino acids. CDR3 sequence (DNA): TGCAGTGCTAGAGTGGGGGGGGCTGCTTTCTTT. Protein: CSARVGGAAFF.

The chain carries TRBV7-2 and TRBJ1-1, with 10 bases aligning to TRBD1. The V and J ends lost 5 bases and 8 bases, in that order; junction bases with no gene match: 5. Germline lookup yields CDR1 SGHTA and CDR2 FQGNSA. This CDR3 is built from 13 residues. The CDR3 reads CASSPKTGGEAFF. CDR3 bases: TGTGCCAGCAGCCCGAAGACAGGGGGCGAAGCTTTCTTT.

This rearrangement joins TRBV12-5 to TRBJ2-7; perhaps TRBD2 as D (7 bases). Germline CDR1 reads LGHNT; CDR2 reads FRNRAP. The V gene lost 7 bases and the J gene lost 5 bases, with 12 bases spanning the gap. This CDR3 spans 12 amino acids. CDR3 nucleotides: TGTGCTAGTGCACAGGGAGGGGACGAGCAGTACTTC. Its protein is CASAQGGDEQYF. The full variable domain, rest sourced from reference TRBV12-5 and TRBJ2-7, is DARVTQTPRHKVTEMGQEVTMRCQPILGHNTVFWYRQTMMQGLELLAYFRNRAPLDDSGMPKDRFSAEMPDATLATLKIQPSEPRDSAVYFCASAQGGDEQYFGPGTRLTVT.

This clone was seen more than once but under ten times. This sequence joins TRBV6-5 and TRBJ1-2; TRBD1 aligns across 11 bases. The CDR3 runs to 16 residues. CDR1 is MNHEY, CDR2 SVGAGI, per germline. V trimming: 2 bases; J trimming: 4 bases; junction bases outside the gene matches: 6. CDR3 nucleotide sequence: TGTGCCAGCAGTTACAGTCGGGACAGGGGGGGCTATGGCTACACCTTC. Translating gives CASSYSRDRGGYGYTF.

The V gene is TRBV27, the J gene TRBJ1-5; D uncertain. The CDR3 is 12 amino acids. The V and J ends lost 3 bases and 7 bases respectively, with 7 bases between them. Per the germline V gene, CDR1 is MNHEY and CDR2 is SMNVEV (reference sequence). In nucleotides, the CDR3 is TGTGCCAGCAGTTTTTATGGCCAGCCCCAGCATTTT. Translated: CASSFYGQPQHF.

This clone was seen once. This chain uses TRBV4-1 with TRBJ2-7, with 8 bases fitting TRBD2. The V and J ends lost 4 bases and 6 bases, in that order; junction bases with no gene match: 14. Germline CDR1 is MGHRA and CDR2 is YSYEKL. The CDR3 spans 16 residues. CDR3 loop: CASSPEAGGSWIEQYF. The CDR3 DNA follows: TGCGCCAGCAGCCCGGAGGCGGGGGGCAGCTGGATCGAGCAGTACTTC.

A single count supports this clone. The rearrangement uses TRBV10-3 and TRBJ2-1; 7 bases agree with TRBD2. The CDR3 is 13 residues long. With V trimmed by 10 bases and J by 1 base, 4 bases remained unmatched. The germline V gene has CDR1 ENHRY and CDR2 SYGVKD. CDR3 nucleotides: TGTGCCACCAGCGGGGTATCCTACAATGAGCAGTTCTTC. This codes for CATSGVSYNEQFF.

The chain combines TRBV19 with TRBJ2-7; D might be TRBD1 (6 bases). The CDR3 extends over 17 amino acids. CDR1 LNHDA and CDR2 SQIVND come from the germline V gene (reference sequence). V lost 0 bases, J lost 7 bases, and 22 bases lay in between. This chain's CDR3 is CASSIDRGTAAGVEQYF. The CDR3 DNA reads TGTGCCAGTAGTATAGATCGGGGAACAGCGGCAGGGGTTGAGCAGTACTTC.

The chain couples TRBV6-5 to TRBJ1-5, with D uncertain. Germline V gene data show CDR1 as MNHEY and CDR2 as SVGAGI. V dropped 5 bases and J dropped 7 bases, with 12 bases sitting between them. This CDR3 has 13 residues. CDR3 region: CASSTSWRQPQHF. The CDR3 DNA reads TGTGCCAGCAGTACCTCTTGGCGGCAGCCCCAGCATTTT.

This sequence joins TRBV6-1 and TRBJ1-6; 8 nucleotides agree with TRBD1. V shed 3 bases and J 10 bases; nucleotides not matched to a gene: 11. Germline V gives CDR1 MNHNS, CDR2 SASEGT. The CDR3 covers 16 residues. DNA for the CDR3: TGTGCCAGCAGTGAGTCCTGGGCAGGGGGCAGGTCACCCCTCCACTTT. Its protein product is CASSESWAGGRSPLHF.

This sequence joins TRBV6-1 and TRBJ1-5, with D unresolved. Trimming stripped 0 bases from V and 2 bases from J, with 5 bases between. Germline V gene lookup returns CDR1 MNHNS and CDR2 SASEGT. The CDR3 is 14 amino acids. This chain's CDR3 is CASSEAVGNQPQHF. The CDR3 nucleotides are TGTGCCAGCAGTGAAGCCGTCGGCAATCAGCCCCAGCATTTT.

The chain carries TRBV4-1 and TRBJ1-2; D unresolved. In germline, CDR1 is MGHRA, CDR2 YSYEKL. The CDR3 has 14 amino acids. V lost 3 bases, J lost 4 bases, and 12 bases lay in between. CDR3 amino acids: CASSQALGGYGYTF. Here the CDR3 DNA reads TGCGCCAGCAGCCAGGCCCTTGGAGGCTATGGCTACACCTTC.

The chain joins TRBV9 to TRBJ2-2; D gene ambiguous. The V end was cut by 0 bases, the J end by 1 base, with 7 bases between. The CDR3 totals 15 residues. The germline V gene encodes CDR1 SGDLS and CDR2 YYNGEE. The CDR3: CASSVVAVNTGELFF. For the CDR3, the DNA is TGTGCCAGCAGCGTAGTGGCGGTGAACACCGGGGAGCTGTTTTTT. Combining the CDR3 with reference TRBV9 and TRBJ2-2 gives the whole variable domain DSGVTQTPKHLITATGQRVTLRCSPRSGDLSVYWYQQSLDQGLQFLIQYYNGEERAKGNILERFSAQQFPDLHSELNLSSLELGDSALYFCASSVVAVNTGELFFGEGSRLTVL.

This sequence joins TRBV11-3 and TRBJ2-5, with 14 nucleotides matching TRBD2. The CDR3 is 15 residues long. Unmatched junction bases numbered 5, after V lost 5 bases and J lost 6 bases. Per the germline V gene, CDR1 is SGHNT and CDR2 is YENEEA. The CDR3 bases are TGTGCCAGCAGCCCCGGGACTAGCGGGAGTCAGACCCAGTACTTC. This codes for CASSPGTSGSQTQYF.